The entry that follows covers one TCR beta chain sequence. Germline V CDR1 and CDR2: SGHRS, YFSETQ. The CDR3 runs 17 residues. Losses at the gene ends were 4 bases for V and 3 bases for J; bases not matched to a gene: 13. The sample belongs to a study of T cells in Graves' hyperthyroidism and ophthalmopathy. Amplified TCR beta CDR3 regions came from RNA transcripts. With the HTBI primer set, the TCR CDR3 went through a first round of RT-PCR. TCRdb analysed the multiplex PCR reads with MiXCR anew, one entry per CDR3 protein. The table records 650,000 to 700,000 distinct CDR3 sequences, 15% to 20% of them present only once. Stable Graves' hyperthyroidism denoted no ophthalmopathy progression over 18 months. Newly diagnosed hyperthyroidism, duration under 2 months, in patients aged 18 to 65. The study based diagnoses on clinical symptoms, serum thyroxine and TRAb, thyroid ultrasound and orbital computed tomography.

The chain combines TRBV5-1 with TRBJ2-1; 7 positions agree with TRBD2. The sequence was collected from a middle-aged man with Graves' hyperthyroidism. The sequenced sample consisted of blood. Here the CDR3 DNA reads TGCGCCAGCAGCCCACCGAACCGCGGGGGTTACTACAATGAGCAGTTCTTC. It translates to CASSPPNRGGYYNEQFF.